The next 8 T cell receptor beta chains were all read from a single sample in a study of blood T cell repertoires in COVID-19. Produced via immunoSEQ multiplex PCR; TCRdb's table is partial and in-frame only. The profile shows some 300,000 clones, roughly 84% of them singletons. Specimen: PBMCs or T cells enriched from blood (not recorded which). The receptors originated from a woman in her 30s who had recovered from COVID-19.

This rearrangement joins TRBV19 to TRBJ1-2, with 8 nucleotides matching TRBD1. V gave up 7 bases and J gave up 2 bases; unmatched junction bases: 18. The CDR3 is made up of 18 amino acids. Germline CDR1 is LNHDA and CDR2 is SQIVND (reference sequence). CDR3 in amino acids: CASMAAGQEGEGNYGYTF. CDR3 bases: TGTGCCAGTATGGCGGCGGGACAGGAGGGCGAAGGAAACTATGGCTACACCTTC.

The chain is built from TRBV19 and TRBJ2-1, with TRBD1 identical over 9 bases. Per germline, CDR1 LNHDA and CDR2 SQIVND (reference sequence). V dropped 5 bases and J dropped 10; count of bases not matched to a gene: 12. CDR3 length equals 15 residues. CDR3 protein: CASSPGQGPSEEQFF. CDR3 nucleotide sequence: TGTGCCAGTAGTCCGGGACAGGGCCCCTCGGAGGAGCAGTTCTTC.

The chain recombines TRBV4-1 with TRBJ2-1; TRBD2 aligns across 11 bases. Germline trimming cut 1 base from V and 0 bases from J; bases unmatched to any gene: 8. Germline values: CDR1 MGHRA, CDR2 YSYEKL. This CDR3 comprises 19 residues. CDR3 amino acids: CASSQVSSGGTGSYNEQFF. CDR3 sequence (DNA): TGCGCCAGCAGCCAAGTATCTAGCGGGGGGACCGGCTCCTACAATGAGCAGTTCTTC.

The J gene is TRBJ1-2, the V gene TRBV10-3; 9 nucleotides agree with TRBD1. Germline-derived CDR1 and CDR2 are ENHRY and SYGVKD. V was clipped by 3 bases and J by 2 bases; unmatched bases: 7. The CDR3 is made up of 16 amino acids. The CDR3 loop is CAISDAGQGTNYGYTF. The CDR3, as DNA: TGTGCCATCAGTGACGCTGGACAGGGGACCAACTATGGCTACACCTTC.

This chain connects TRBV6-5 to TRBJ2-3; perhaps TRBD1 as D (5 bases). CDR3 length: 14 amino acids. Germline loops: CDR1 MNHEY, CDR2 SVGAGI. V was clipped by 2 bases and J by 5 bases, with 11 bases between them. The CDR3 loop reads CASSYGAREDTQYF. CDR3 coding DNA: TGTGCCAGCAGTTACGGGGCTAGGGAAGATACGCAGTATTTT.

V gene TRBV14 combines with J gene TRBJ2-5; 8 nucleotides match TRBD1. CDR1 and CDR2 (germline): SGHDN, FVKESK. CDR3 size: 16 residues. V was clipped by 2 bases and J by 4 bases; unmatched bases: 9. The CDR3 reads CASSQLGSTGGETQYF. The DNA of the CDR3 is TGTGCCAGCAGCCAACTTGGGAGTACAGGGGGAGAGACCCAGTACTTC.

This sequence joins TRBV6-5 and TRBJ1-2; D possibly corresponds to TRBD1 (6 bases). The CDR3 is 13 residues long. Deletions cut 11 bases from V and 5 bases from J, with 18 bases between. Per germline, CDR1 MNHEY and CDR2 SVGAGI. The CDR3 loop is CASFMTGAYGYTF. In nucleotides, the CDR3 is TGTGCCTCGTTCATGACAGGAGCGTATGGCTACACCTTC.

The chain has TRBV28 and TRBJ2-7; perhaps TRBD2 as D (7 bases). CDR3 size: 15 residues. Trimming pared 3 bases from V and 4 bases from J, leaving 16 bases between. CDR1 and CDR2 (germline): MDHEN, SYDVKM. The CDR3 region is CASSLRGPRAYEQYF. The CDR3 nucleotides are TGTGCCAGCAGTTTGCGGGGGCCGAGGGCGTACGAGCAGTACTTC.